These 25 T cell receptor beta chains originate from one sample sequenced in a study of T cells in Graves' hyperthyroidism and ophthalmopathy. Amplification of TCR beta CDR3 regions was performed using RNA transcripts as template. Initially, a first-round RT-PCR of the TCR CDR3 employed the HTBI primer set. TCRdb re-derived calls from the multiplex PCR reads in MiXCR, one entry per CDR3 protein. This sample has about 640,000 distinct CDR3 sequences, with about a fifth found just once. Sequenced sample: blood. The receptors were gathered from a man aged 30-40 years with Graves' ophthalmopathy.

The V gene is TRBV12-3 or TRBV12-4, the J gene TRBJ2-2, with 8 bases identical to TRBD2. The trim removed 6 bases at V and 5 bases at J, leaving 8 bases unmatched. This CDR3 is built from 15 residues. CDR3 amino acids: CASREAGAGTGELFF. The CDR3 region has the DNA TGTGCCAGCAGAGAAGCGGGAGCAGGGACCGGGGAGCTGTTTTTT.

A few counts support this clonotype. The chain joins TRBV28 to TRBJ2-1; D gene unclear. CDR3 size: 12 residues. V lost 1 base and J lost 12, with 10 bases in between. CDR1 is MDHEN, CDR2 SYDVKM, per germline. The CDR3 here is CASSLLEEVQFF. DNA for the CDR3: TGTGCCAGCAGTTTATTGGAAGAGGTGCAGTTCTTC. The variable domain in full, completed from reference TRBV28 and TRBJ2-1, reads DVKVTQSSRYLVKRTGEKVFLECVQDMDHENMFWYRQDPGLGLRLIYFSYDVKMKEKGDIPEGYSVSREKKERFSLILESASTNQTSMYLCASSLLEEVQFFGPGTRLTVL.

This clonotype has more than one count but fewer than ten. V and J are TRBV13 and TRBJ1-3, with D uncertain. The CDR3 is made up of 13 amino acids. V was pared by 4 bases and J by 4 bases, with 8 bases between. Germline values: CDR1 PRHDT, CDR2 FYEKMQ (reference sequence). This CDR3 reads CASSYHRGNTIYF. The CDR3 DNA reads TGTGCCAGCAGCTATCACCGAGGAAACACCATATATTTT. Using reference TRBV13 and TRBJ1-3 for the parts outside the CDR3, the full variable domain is AAGVIQSPRHLIKEKRETATLKCYPIPRHDTVYWYQQGPGQDPQFLISFYEKMQSDKGSIPDRFSAQQFSDYHSELNMSSLELGDSALYFCASSYHRGNTIYFGEGSWLTVV.

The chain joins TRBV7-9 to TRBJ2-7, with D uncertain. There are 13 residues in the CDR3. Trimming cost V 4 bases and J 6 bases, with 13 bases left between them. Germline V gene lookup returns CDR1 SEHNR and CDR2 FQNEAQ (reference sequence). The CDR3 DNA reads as TGTGCCAGCAGCTCCTCAGAAGTCGGCGAGCAGTACTTC. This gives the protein CASSSSEVGEQYF.

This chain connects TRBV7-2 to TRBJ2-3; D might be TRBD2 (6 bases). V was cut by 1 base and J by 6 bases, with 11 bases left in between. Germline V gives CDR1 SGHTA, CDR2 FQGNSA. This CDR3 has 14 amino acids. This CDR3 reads CASSLGDSRDTQYF. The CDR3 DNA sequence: TGTGCCAGCAGCTTAGGGGACTCTAGGGATACGCAGTATTTT.

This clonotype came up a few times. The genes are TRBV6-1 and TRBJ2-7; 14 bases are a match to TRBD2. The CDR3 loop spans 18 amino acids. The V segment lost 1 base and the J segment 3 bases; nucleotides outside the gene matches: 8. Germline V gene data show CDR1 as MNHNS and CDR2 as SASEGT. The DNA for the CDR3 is TGTGCCAGCAGTGAAGAAGTGACTAGCGGGAGGGCCAGCTACGAGCAGTACTTC. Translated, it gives CASSEEVTSGRASYEQYF.

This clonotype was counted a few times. As DNA, the CDR3 is TGTGCCGGACAGGGAAGACGCACCGGGGAGCTGTTTTTT. Encoded protein: CAGQGRRTGELFF. The chain carries TRBV6-1 and TRBJ2-2; 8 nucleotides agree with TRBD1. V shed 11 bases, J shed 4 bases, and the junction held 6 bases outside the gene matches. From germline, CDR1 is MNHNS and CDR2 SASEGT. CDR3 length equals 13 residues.

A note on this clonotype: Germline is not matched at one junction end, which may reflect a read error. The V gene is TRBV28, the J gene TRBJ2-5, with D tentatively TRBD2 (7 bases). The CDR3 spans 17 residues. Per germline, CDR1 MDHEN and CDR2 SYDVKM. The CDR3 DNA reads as TGTGCCGGCAGTTCTATGCGGGAGAGGGGGGTAGGAGAGACCCAGTACTTC. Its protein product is CAGSSMRERGVGETQYF.

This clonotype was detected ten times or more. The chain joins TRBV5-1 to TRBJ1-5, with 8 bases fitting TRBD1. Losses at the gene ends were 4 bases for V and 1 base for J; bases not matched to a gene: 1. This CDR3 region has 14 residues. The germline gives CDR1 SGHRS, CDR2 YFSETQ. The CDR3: CASSTGGSNQPQHF. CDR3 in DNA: TGCGCCAGCAGCACAGGGGGAAGCAATCAGCCCCAGCATTTT. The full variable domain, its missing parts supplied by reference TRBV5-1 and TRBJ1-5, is KAGVTQTPRYLIKTRGQQVTLSCSPISGHRSVSWYQQTPGQGLQFLFEYFSETQRNKGNFPGRFSGRQFSNSRSEMNVSTLELGDSALYLCASSTGGSNQPQHFGDGTRLSIL.

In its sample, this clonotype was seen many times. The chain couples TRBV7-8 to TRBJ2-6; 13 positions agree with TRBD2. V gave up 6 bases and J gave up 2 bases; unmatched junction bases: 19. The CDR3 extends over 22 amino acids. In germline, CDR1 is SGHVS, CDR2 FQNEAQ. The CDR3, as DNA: TGTGCCAGCAGTCCGGACAGACTTGGACTAGCGGGAGCCCACCCTGGGGCCAACGTCCTGACTTTC. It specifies CASSPDRLGLAGAHPGANVLTF.

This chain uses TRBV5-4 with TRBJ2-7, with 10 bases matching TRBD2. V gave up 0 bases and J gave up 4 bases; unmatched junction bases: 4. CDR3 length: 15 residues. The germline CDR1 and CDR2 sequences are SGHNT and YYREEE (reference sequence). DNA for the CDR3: TGTGCCAGCAGCTTGGCATCTAGCGGGAGTTACGAGCAGTACTTC. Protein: CASSLASSGSYEQYF.

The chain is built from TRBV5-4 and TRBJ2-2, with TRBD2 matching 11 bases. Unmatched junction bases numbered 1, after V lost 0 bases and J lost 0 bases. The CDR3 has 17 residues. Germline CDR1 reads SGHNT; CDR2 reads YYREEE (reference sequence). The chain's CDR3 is CASSLVLAGANTGELFF. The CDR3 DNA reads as TGTGCCAGCAGCTTGGTACTAGCGGGGGCGAACACCGGGGAGCTGTTTTTT.

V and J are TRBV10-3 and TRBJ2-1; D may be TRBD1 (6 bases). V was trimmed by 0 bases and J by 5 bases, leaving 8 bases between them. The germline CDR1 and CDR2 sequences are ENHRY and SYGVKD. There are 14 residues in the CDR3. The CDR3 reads CAISESWDNNEQFF. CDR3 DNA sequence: TGTGCCATCAGTGAGTCGTGGGACAACAATGAGCAGTTCTTC.

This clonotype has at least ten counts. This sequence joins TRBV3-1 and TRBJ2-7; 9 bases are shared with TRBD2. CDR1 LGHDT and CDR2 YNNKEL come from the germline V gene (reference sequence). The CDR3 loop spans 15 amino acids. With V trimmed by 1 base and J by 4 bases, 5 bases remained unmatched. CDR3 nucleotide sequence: TGTGCCAGCAGCCAAGTGCGGGAGGGCCAATACGAGCAGTACTTC. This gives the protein CASSQVREGQYEQYF.

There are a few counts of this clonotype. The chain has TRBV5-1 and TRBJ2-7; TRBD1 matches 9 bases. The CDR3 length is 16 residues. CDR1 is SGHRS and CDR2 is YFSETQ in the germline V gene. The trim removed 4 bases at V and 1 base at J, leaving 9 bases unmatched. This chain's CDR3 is CASSPGQGPRSYEQYF. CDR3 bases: TGCGCCAGCAGCCCGGGACAGGGCCCAAGGTCCTACGAGCAGTACTTC.

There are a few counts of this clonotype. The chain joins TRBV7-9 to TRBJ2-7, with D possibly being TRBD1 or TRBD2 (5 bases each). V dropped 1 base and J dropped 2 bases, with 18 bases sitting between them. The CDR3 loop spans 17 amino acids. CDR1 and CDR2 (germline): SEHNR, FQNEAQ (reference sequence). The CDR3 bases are TGTGCCAGCAGCTTAGAGGGCGGCCGGGACGGAGCCTACGAGCAGTACTTC. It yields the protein CASSLEGGRDGAYEQYF.

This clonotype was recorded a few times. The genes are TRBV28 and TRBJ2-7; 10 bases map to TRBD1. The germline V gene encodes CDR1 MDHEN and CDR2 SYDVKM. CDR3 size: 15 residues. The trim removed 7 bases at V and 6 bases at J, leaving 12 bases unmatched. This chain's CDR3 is CASNGSGTGVGEQYF. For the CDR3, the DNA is TGTGCCAGCAATGGCAGCGGGACAGGGGTTGGCGAGCAGTACTTC. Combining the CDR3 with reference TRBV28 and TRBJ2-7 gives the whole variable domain DVKVTQSSRYLVKRTGEKVFLECVQDMDHENMFWYRQDPGLGLRLIYFSYDVKMKEKGDIPEGYSVSREKKERFSLILESASTNQTSMYLCASNGSGTGVGEQYFGPGTRLTVT.

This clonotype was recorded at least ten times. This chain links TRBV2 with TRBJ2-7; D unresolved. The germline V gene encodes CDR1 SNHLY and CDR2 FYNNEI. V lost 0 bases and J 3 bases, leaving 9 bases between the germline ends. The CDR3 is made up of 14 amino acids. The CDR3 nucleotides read TGTGCCAGCAGTGAAGCGCTAATGGGCTACGAGCAGTACTTC. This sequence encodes CASSEALMGYEQYF.

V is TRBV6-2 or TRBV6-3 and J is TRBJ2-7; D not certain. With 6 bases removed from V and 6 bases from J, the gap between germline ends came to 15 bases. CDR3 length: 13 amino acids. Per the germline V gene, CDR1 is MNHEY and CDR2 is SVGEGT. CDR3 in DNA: TGTGCCAGCAGCCTGAACACGATTGGCGAGCAGTACTTC. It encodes CASSLNTIGEQYF.

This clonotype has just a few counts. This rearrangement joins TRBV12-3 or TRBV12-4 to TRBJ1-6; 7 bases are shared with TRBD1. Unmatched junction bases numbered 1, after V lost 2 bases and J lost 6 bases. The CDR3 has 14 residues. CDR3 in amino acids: CASSLTGVNSPLHF. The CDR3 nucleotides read TGTGCCAGCAGTTTAACAGGGGTTAATTCACCCCTCCACTTT.

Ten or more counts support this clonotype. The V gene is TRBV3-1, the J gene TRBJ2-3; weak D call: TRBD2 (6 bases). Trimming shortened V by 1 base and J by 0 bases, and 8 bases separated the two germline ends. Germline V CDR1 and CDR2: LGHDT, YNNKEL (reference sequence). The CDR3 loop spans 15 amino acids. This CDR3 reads CASSQAAGSTDTQYF. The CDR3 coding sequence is TGTGCCAGCAGCCAAGCGGCGGGGAGCACAGATACGCAGTATTTT.

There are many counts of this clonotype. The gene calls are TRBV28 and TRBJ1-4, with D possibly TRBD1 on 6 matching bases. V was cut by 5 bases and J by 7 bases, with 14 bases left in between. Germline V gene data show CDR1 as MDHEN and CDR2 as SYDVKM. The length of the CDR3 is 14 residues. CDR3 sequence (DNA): TGTGCCAGCAGTCCCCCGGGGGGCGGTGAAAAACTGTTTTTT. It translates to CASSPPGGGEKLFF.

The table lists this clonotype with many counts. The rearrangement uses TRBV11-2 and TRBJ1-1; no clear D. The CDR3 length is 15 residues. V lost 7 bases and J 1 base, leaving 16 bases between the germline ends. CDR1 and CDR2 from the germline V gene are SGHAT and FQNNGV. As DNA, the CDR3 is TGTGCCAGCATAAAATGGTGGGCATCGAACACTGAAGCTTTCTTT. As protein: CASIKWWASNTEAFF.

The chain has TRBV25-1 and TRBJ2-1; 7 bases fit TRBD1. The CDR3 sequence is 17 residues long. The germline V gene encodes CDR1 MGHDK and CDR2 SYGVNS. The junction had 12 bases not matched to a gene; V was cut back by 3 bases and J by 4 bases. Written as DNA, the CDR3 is TGTGCCAGCAGTGACCCAGACAGGGCGTACGAATACAATGAGCAGTTCTTC. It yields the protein CASSDPDRAYEYNEQFF. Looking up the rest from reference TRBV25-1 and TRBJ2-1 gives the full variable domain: EADIYQTPRYLVIGTGKKITLECSQTMGHDKMYWYQQDPGMELHLIHYSYGVNSTEKGDLSSESTVSRIRTEHFPLTLESARPSHTSQYLCASSDPDRAYEYNEQFFGPGTRLTVL.

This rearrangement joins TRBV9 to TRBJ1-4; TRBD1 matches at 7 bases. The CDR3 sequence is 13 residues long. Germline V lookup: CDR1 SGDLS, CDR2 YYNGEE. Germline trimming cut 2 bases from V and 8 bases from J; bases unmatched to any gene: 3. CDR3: CASSVDREEKLFF. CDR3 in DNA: TGTGCCAGCAGCGTCGACAGGGAGGAAAAACTGTTTTTT.